These 20 T cell receptor beta chains were all obtained from the same sample, sequenced in a study of T cell responses to AZD1222 COVID-19 vaccine. Measured with immunoSEQ multiplex PCR; TCRdb has only the in-frame clones, and not every one. The table shows about 110,000 clones, with 85% to 90% occurring only once. Here the sequenced sample was peripheral blood, taken on day 0 of AZD1222 vaccination. Every receptor here comes from an adult in good health.

V usage is TRBV9 and J usage is TRBJ2-2, with 8 positions matching TRBD1. V shed 3 bases and J 3 bases; nucleotides not matched to a gene: 7. This CDR3 region has 16 residues. From germline, CDR1 is SGDLS and CDR2 YYNGEE. This CDR3 is CASSDSGGVDTGELFF. In DNA form, the CDR3 reads TGTGCCAGCAGCGACTCAGGGGGCGTGGACACCGGGGAGCTGTTTTTT.

The V gene is TRBV27, the J gene TRBJ1-2; the D is unclear. The CDR3 length is 14 residues. Germline V gene lookup returns CDR1 MNHEY and CDR2 SMNVEV (reference sequence). The V end was cut by 1 base, the J end by 4 bases, with 10 bases between. CDR3 DNA: TGTGCCAGCAGTTTATATAGCGAATCCTATGGCTACACCTTC. Translating gives CASSLYSESYGYTF.

V usage is TRBV10-3 and J usage is TRBJ2-1, with a weak D call TRBD1 (7 bases). V was trimmed by 6 bases and J by 3 bases, leaving 15 bases between them. CDR1 and CDR2 (germline): ENHRY, SYGVKD. CDR3 length: 15 amino acids. The CDR3 reads CAIRGGQFLYNEQFF. The CDR3 coding sequence is TGTGCCATCAGGGGGGGACAGTTCCTCTACAATGAGCAGTTCTTC.

The chain employs TRBV9 and TRBJ1-2; D not resolved. V was pared by 0 bases and J by 8 bases, with 8 bases between. Germline V gene lookup returns CDR1 SGDLS and CDR2 YYNGEE. This CDR3 is 12 amino acids long. CDR3 loop: CASSVDRKGYTF. CDR3 DNA sequence: TGTGCCAGCAGCGTAGACCGTAAGGGCTACACCTTC. The full variable domain, with the rest looked up from reference TRBV9 and TRBJ1-2, is DSGVTQTPKHLITATGQRVTLRCSPRSGDLSVYWYQQSLDQGLQFLIQYYNGEERAKGNILERFSAQQFPDLHSELNLSSLELGDSALYFCASSVDRKGYTFGSGTRLTVV.

This chain joins TRBV7-2 and TRBJ2-3; tentative D call: TRBD1 (6 bases). CDR1 is SGHTA, CDR2 FQGNSA, per germline. V gave up 1 base and J gave up 4 bases, with 9 bases separating them. This CDR3 is built from 14 residues. The CDR3 DNA follows: TGTGCCAGCAGCTTAGTGGGGGCCCCAGATACGCAGTATTTT. Its protein product is CASSLVGAPDTQYF.

The chain is built from TRBV5-8 and TRBJ1-4; TRBD1 is a possible D gene (5 bases). The CDR3 covers 15 residues. The V gene's germline CDR1 is SGHTS and CDR2 YDEGEE. Trimming removed 4 bases from V and 3 bases from J, with 13 bases in between. DNA of the CDR3: TGTGCCAGCAGCGCAGGGAAGGGGTCTAATGAAAAACTGTTTTTT. The encoded protein is CASSAGKGSNEKLFF.

This chain uses TRBV4-1 with TRBJ2-7, with 13 nucleotides matching TRBD2. This CDR3 has 16 amino acids. Germline CDR1 and CDR2: MGHRA and YSYEKL. Germline trimming cut 8 bases from V and 5 bases from J; bases unmatched to any gene: 12. CDR3 sequence: CASRIGLAGAGDEQYF. In DNA, the CDR3 is TGCGCCAGCCGGATTGGACTAGCGGGGGCTGGGGACGAGCAGTACTTC.

The chain has TRBV10-3 and TRBJ1-1; D gene uncertain. Per germline, CDR1 ENHRY and CDR2 SYGVKD. V was shortened by 11 bases and J by 5 bases, with 18 bases between the two germline ends. CDR3 size: 13 residues. The CDR3: CAVRRLLDTEAFF. The CDR3 bases are TGTGCCGTCCGCCGGCTCCTGGATACTGAAGCTTTCTTT.

The rearrangement joins TRBV28 to TRBJ1-6, with D hard to call. The CDR3 spans 16 residues. The V end lost 4 bases, the J end lost 10 bases, and 20 bases lay between the germline ends. The germline gives CDR1 MDHEN, CDR2 SYDVKM. The CDR3 nucleotides read TGTGCCAGCAGTTCCCCTAGATCTAGTCTGATCTCACCCCTCCACTTT. It translates to CASSSPRSSLISPLHF.

This clone was recorded many times. Distinct nucleotide sequences in the sample also encode this CDR3. V usage is TRBV18 and J usage is TRBJ1-5; D might be TRBD1 (5 bases). Trimming left V 2 bases short and J 7 bases short, with 15 bases between. The germline V gene has CDR1 KGHSH and CDR2 LQKENI. The CDR3 totals 15 residues. The CDR3 loop is CASSPSIGGNQPQHF. CDR3 nucleotide sequence: TGTGCCAGCTCACCAAGTATCGGGGGGAACCAGCCCCAGCATTTT.

This sequence joins TRBV19 and TRBJ1-3; maybe TRBD1 (5 bases). The V gene's germline CDR1 is LNHDA and CDR2 SQIVND (reference sequence). The CDR3 has 16 amino acids. V was shortened by 5 bases and J by 0 bases, with 14 bases between the two germline ends. In DNA form, the CDR3 reads TGTGCCAGTAGTGATTGGGGGAGATCCTCTGGAAACACCATATATTTT. Translating gives CASSDWGRSSGNTIYF.

In this sample, this clone turned up once. The gene calls are TRBV19 and TRBJ1-4, with D unresolved. V was cut by 3 bases and J by 4 bases, with 9 bases left in between. Germline-derived CDR1 and CDR2 are LNHDA and SQIVND (reference sequence). This CDR3 is built from 14 residues. CDR3 bases: TGTGCCAGTAGTATCACAGCTCTTAATGAAAAACTGTTTTTT. This codes for CASSITALNEKLFF.

The J gene is TRBJ1-2, the V gene TRBV28; 9 nucleotides line up with TRBD1. In germline, CDR1 is MDHEN, CDR2 SYDVKM. The CDR3 totals 14 residues. The J segment lost 8 bases and the V segment lost 5 bases, leaving 9 bases of the junction unmatched. CDR3 DNA: TGTGCCAGCAGTCGCGGTGGGACAGGGAGAGGCTACACCTTC. Amino acids: CASSRGGTGRGYTF.

This chain connects TRBV5-1 to TRBJ1-6; weak D call: TRBD1 (5 bases). CDR3 length: 14 residues. The germline V and J ends were trimmed by 4 bases and 11 bases, with 16 bases remaining between them. From germline, CDR1 is SGHRS and CDR2 YFSETQ. In DNA, the CDR3 is TGCGCCAGCAGCCTCGGACACGAGGAGGCACCCCTCCACTTT. Its protein product is CASSLGHEEAPLHF.

This chain connects TRBV3-1 (or the pseudogene TRBV3-2) to TRBJ2-5; 13 bases map to TRBD2. Germline values: CDR1 LGHDT, CDR2 YNNKEL (reference sequence). CDR3 length equals 17 residues. The junction had 9 bases not matched to a gene; V was cut back by 2 bases and J by 6 bases. CDR3 amino acids: CASSQRTSGGARKTQYF. The CDR3 DNA is TGTGCCAGCAGCCAACGAACTAGCGGGGGGGCCCGAAAGACCCAGTACTTC.

This sequence joins TRBV11-3 and TRBJ2-7; tentatively, D is TRBD1 or TRBD2 (6 bases each). This CDR3 has 13 residues. Germline values: CDR1 SGHNT, CDR2 YENEEA. V lost 4 bases and J lost 2, with 9 bases in between. CDR3 in DNA: TGTGCCAGCAGCTGGCGGGACACCTACGAGCAGTACTTC. Its translation: CASSWRDTYEQYF.

The rearrangement links TRBV3-1 (or the pseudogene TRBV3-2) to TRBJ1-3; D is unresolved. Per the germline V gene, CDR1 is LGHDT and CDR2 is YNNKEL (reference sequence). The V gene lost 0 bases and the J gene lost 0 bases, with 3 bases spanning the gap. This CDR3 is built from 14 residues. The CDR3 nucleotides read TGTGCCAGCAGCCAAGAGAGCTCTGGAAACACCATATATTTT. It specifies CASSQESSGNTIYF.

This chain links TRBV6-2 or TRBV6-3 with TRBJ2-7, with D tentatively TRBD2 (6 bases). CDR1 and CDR2 from the germline V gene are MNHEY and SVGEGT. V gave up 6 bases and J gave up 5 bases, with 23 bases separating them. The CDR3 is 16 residues long. The CDR3 sequence: CASSTEASRREDEQYF. The CDR3 coding sequence is TGTGCCAGCAGCACTGAGGCCTCCCGGAGGGAGGACGAGCAGTACTTC.

This clone was observed a single time. V is TRBV3-1 (or the pseudogene TRBV3-2) and J is TRBJ1-6; D is unclear. Per germline, CDR1 LGHDT and CDR2 YNNKEL (reference sequence). Trimming cost V 4 bases and J 10 bases, with 11 bases left between them. This CDR3 is built from 13 residues. Here the CDR3 reads CASSRMIGSPLHF. CDR3 nucleotides: TGTGCCAGCAGCCGAATGATCGGCTCACCCCTCCACTTT.

The chain links TRBV19 to TRBJ1-6; D not certain. The CDR3 runs to 18 residues. Germline V gives CDR1 LNHDA, CDR2 SQIVND (reference sequence). The V end lost 0 bases, the J end lost 0 bases, and 12 bases lay between the germline ends. The CDR3 protein is CASSIEDGRNSYNSPLHF. CDR3 in DNA: TGTGCCAGTAGTATAGAAGACGGACGTAACTCCTATAATTCACCCCTCCACTTT. Full variable domain (rest looked up from reference TRBV19 and TRBJ1-6): DGGITQSPKYLFRKEGQNVTLSCEQNLNHDAMYWYRQDPGQGLRLIYYSQIVNDFQKGDIAEGYSVSREKKESFPLTVTSAQKNPTAFYLCASSIEDGRNSYNSPLHFGNGTRLTVT.